Detailed here is one T cell receptor beta chain. This record comes from a study of blood T cell repertoires in COVID-19. Study overall: PBMCs, B-cell-depleted T cells, or T cells were the source of the cDNA or gDNA that made up the material.

Original processing methods: Scientists estimated how many nucleated cells there were by amplifying reference gene primers. TCRdb's copy holds only in-frame clones and misses some; the assay was immunoSEQ multiplex PCR. V and J calls and clone size are copied from that table; D and trimming were computed from the DNA. Among approximately 160,000 clones listed, over 85% were seen once. Sample: peripheral blood. This sequence was found in a man aged 55 to 70 with active or convalescent COVID-19.

The CDR3 coding sequence is TGTGCCAGCAGTCTGGACAGGTTTCTCTACGAGCAGTACTTC. Residues: CASSLDRFLYEQYF. J is TRBJ2-7 and V is TRBV6-5; 7 bases are a match to TRBD1. V shed 5 bases and J 3 bases; nucleotides not matched to a gene: 7. The CDR3 is 14 residues long. From germline, CDR1 is MNHEY and CDR2 SVGAGI.